The sequence of this T cell receptor beta chain was determined in a study of cytomegalovirus exposure and HLA in healthy donors. The PCR employed 60 Vbeta primers together with 13 Jbeta primers. Assay used: immunoSEQ multiplex PCR; TCRdb lists only in-frame clones, some missing. The sample carries 65,000 to 95,000 clones, about 77% recorded once. V lost 2 bases to trimming and J lost 7 bases; unmatched junction nucleotides: 4. Germline CDR1 is SGHRS and CDR2 is YFSETQ. The CDR3 loop spans 13 amino acids. The sample holds one count of this clone. Its specificity is unknown. Study-wide findings and caveats: TCR beta chains numbering under 200 were designated cytomegalovirus-associated.

The material sequenced was PBMCs. The chain carries TRBV5-1 and TRBJ2-3; 7 nucleotides line up with TRBD2. This TCR was sampled from a male donor in good health and CMV-seropositive. CDR3 nucleotide sequence: TGCGCCAGCAGCTTTCAGGGAGGGTATACGCAGTATTTT. Protein: CASSFQGGYTQYF.